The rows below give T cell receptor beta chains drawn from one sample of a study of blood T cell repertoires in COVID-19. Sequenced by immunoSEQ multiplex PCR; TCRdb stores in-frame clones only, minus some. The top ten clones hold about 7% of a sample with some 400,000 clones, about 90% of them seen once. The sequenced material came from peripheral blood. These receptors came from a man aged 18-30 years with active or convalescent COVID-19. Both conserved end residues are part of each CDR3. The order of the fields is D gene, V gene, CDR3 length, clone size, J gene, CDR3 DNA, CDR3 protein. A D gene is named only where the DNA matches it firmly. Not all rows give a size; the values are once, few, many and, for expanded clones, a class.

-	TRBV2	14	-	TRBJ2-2	TGTGCCAGCAGACAGGGATCGAACACCGGGGAGCTGTTTTTT	CASRQGSNTGELFF
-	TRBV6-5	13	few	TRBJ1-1	TGTGCCAGCAGATTACAGGGCCTCAATGAAGCTTTCTTT	CASRLQGLNEAFF
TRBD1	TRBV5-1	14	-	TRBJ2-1	TGCGCCAGCACCGGGACAGGGTCCTACAATGAGCAGTTCTTC	CASTGTGSYNEQFF
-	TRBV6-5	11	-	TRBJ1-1	TGTGCCAGCCGCAGACAGACTGAAGCTTTCTTT	CASRRQTEAFF
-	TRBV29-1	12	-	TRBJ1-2	TGCAGCGTTCTACAGGGAGGGGATGGCTACACCTTC	CSVLQGGDGYTF
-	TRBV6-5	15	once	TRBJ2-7	TGTGCCAGCAGTCCATCCGGGGATCAAGATTACGAGCAGTACTTC	CASSPSGDQDYEQYF
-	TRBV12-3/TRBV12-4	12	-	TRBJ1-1	TGTGCCAGCTCTAACGCAGCGACTGAAGCTTTCTTT	CASSNAATEAFF
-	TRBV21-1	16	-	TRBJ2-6	TGTGCCAGCATCGGACGACAGGGGTCTGGGGCCAACGTGCTGACTTTC	CASIGRQGSGANVLTF
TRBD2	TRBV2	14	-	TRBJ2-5	TGTGCCAGCAGGGGTAGCGGGGGTCAAGAGACCCAGTACTTC	CASRGSGGQETQYF
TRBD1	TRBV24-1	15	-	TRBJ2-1	TGTGCCACCAGTGATCCGGGACAGGCCTCCAATGAGCAGTTCTTC	CATSDPGQASNEQFF
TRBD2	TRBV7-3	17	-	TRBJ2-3	TGTGCCAGCAGCTTAACGCCGGGACTAGCGGGCACAGATACGCAGTATTTT	CASSLTPGLAGTDTQYF
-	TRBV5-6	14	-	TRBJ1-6	TGTGCCAGCAGCTTGCTCAGGGTTAATTCACCCCTCCACTTT	CASSLLRVNSPLHF
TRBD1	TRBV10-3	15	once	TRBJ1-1	TGTGCCATCAGTCCTGGGACAGGGGGCGAAGCTGAAGCTTTCTTT	CAISPGTGGEAEAFF
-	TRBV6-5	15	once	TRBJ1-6	TGTGCCAGCAGTTACTTAGAATCGGAGGGTTCACCCCTCCACTTT	CASSYLESEGSPLHF
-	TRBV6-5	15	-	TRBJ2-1	TGTGCCAGCAGTAGAGGCGCGGTCTCCTACAATGAGCAGTTCTTC	CASSRGAVSYNEQFF
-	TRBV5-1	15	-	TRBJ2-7	TGCGCCAGCAGCTTGGCGGGGAGGTCTGGGGCCGAGCAGTACTTC	CASSLAGRSGAEQYF
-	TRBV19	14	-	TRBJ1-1	TGTGCCAGTAGTATAACAGGGAAGAGGACTGAAGCTTTCTTT	CASSITGKRTEAFF
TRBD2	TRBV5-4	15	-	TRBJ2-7	TGTGCCAGCAGCCCGACTAGCGGGAGGACCTACGAGCAGTACTTC	CASSPTSGRTYEQYF
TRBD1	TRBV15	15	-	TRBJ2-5	TGTGCCACCAGCCCGACAGGGTCGGGGAAAGAGACCCAGTACTTC	CATSPTGSGKETQYF
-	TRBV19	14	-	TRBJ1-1	TGTGCCAGTAGCAGCGGGACTGGGCACACTGAAGCTTTCTTT	CASSSGTGHTEAFF
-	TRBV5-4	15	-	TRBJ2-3	TGTGCCAGCAGCTTGGCGGGAGTTGGTTCAGATACGCAGTATTTT	CASSLAGVGSDTQYF
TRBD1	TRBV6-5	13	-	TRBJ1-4	TGTGCCAGCCGACAGGGACAATACGAAAAACTGTTTTTT	CASRQGQYEKLFF
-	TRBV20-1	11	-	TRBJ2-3	TGCAGTGCCCCCCGGGCAGATACGCAGTATTTT	CSAPRADTQYF
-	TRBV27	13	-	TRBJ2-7	TGTGCCAGCAGCGCGGGGGCGAGGTACGAGCAGTACTTC	CASSAGARYEQYF
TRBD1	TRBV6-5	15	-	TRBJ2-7	TGTGCCAGCAGTTCACGGGACAGGGGTCCCTACGAGCAGTACTTC	CASSSRDRGPYEQYF
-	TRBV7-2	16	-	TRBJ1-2	TGTGCCAGCAGCCCTGCACCCGGGGGGGGCAGCCATGGCTACACCTTC	CASSPAPGGGSHGYTF
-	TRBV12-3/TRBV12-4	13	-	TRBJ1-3	TGTGCCAGCATCCTCGGGGAAGGAAACACCATATATTTT	CASILGEGNTIYF
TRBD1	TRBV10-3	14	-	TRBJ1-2	TGTGCCATCAGTGCCGGGGACAGTAACTCTGGTTACACCTTC	CAISAGDSNSGYTF
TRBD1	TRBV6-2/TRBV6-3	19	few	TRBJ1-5	TGTGCCAGCAGTTACCCCTCCGGGACAGGGTTTATAGGAAATCAGCCCCAGCATTTT	CASSYPSGTGFIGNQPQHF
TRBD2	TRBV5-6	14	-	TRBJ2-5	TGTGCCAGCAGCTTAGGGACTAGCCAAGAGACCCAGTACTTC	CASSLGTSQETQYF
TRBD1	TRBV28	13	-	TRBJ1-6	TGTGCCAGCCTGGACAGGAATAATTCACCCCTCCACTTT	CASLDRNNSPLHF
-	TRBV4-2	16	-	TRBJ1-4	TGTGCCAGCAGCCAGGACGCGACATCTAGGGGTGAAAAACTGTTTTTT	CASSQDATSRGEKLFF
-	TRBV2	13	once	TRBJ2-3	TGTGCCATCCAACGGGTTTCGGGAGATACGCAGTATTTT	CAIQRVSGDTQYF
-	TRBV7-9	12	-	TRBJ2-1	TGTGCCAGCACCCCTAGGACAGAAGAGCAGTTCTTC	CASTPRTEEQFF
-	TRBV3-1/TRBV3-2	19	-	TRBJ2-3	TGTGCCAGCAGCCAAAAGTGGGCCAATGGGTGGTCTAGCACAGATACGCAGTATTTT	CASSQKWANGWSSTDTQYF
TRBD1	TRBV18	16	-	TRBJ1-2	TGTGCCAGCTCAAGAACCGGGACAGGGGGCGGCTATGGCTACACCTTC	CASSRTGTGGGYGYTF
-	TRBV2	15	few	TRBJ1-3	TGTGCCAGCAGTAAAAGGGGCTCCCCTGGAAACACCATATATTTT	CASSKRGSPGNTIYF